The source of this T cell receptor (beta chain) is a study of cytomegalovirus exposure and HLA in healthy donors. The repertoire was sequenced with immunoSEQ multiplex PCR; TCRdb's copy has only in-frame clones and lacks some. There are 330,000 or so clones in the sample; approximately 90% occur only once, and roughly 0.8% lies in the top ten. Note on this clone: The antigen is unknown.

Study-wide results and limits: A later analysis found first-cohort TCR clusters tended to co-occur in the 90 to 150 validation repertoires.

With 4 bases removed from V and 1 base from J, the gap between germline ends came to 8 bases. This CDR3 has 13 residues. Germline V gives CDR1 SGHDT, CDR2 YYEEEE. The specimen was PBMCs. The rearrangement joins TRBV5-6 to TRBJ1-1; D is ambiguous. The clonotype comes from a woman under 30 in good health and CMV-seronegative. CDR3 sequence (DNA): TGTGCCAGCAGCCGAGGAGGGAACACTGAAGCTTTCTTT. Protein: CASSRGGNTEAFF.